The clone carrying this TCR beta chain was seen a handful of times. Its target is not known. The record originates from a study of cytomegalovirus exposure and HLA in healthy donors. Study outcomes and limitations: The classifier, whose performance was assessed in both the original and validation cohorts, reportedly diagnosed cytomegalovirus status with high specificity and sensitivity. The study listed some 160 cytomegalovirus-associated TCR beta chains. Rarity held for most TCR sequences, but there were some public TCRs that occurred in many donors.

Donors showed nominal health when sampled, although they likely had unrecorded immune exposures. It was with 60 Vbeta and 13 Jbeta primers that the PCR ran. Measured with immunoSEQ multiplex PCR; TCRdb has only the in-frame clones, and not every one. Seen here are around 110,000 clones, just over 65% observed once, and the top ten hold about 1.6%. Germline CDR1 is SNHLY and CDR2 is FYNNEI. There are 13 residues in the CDR3. Trimming removed 1 base at V and 7 bases at J, with 10 bases between. The chain links TRBV2 to TRBJ2-5; the D gene is possibly TRBD2 (6 bases). The specimen was PBMCs. The sequence came from a man aged 18 to 29 in good health and CMV-seronegative. CDR3 protein: CASSEGLVVTQYF. In nucleotides, the CDR3 is TGTGCCAGCAGTGAAGGACTAGTTGTGACCCAGTACTTC.